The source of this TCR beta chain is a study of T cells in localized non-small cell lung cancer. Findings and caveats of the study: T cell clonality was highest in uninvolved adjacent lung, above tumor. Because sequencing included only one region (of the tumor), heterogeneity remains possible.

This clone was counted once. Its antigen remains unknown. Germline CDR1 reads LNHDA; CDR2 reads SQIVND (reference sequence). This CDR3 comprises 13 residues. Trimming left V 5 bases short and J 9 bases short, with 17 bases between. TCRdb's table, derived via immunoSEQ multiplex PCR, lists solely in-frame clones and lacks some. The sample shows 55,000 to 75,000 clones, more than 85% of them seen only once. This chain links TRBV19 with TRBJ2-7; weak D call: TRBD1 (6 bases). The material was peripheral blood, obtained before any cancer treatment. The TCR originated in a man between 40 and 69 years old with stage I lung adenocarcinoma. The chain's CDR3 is CASSPTGASGQYF. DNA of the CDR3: TGTGCCAGTAGTCCGACAGGAGCTTCCGGGCAGTACTTC.